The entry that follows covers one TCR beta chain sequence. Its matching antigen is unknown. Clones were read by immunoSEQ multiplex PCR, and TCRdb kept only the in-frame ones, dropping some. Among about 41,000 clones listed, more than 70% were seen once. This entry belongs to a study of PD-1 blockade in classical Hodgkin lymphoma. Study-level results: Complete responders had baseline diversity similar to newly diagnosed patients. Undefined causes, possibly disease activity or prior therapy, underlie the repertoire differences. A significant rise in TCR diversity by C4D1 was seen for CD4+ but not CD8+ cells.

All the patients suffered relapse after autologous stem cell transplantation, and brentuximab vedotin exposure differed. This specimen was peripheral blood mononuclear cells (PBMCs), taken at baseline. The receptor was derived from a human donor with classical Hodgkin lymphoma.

This chain's CDR3 is CASTPTGGYGYTF. The CDR3 bases are TGTGCCAGCACCCCTACGGGGGGCTATGGCTACACCTTC. V is TRBV6-5 and J is TRBJ1-2; D is perhaps TRBD1 (5 bases). Germline CDR1 is MNHEY and CDR2 is SVGAGI. With 7 bases removed from V and 4 bases from J, the gap between germline ends came to 13 bases. The CDR3 loop spans 13 amino acids.